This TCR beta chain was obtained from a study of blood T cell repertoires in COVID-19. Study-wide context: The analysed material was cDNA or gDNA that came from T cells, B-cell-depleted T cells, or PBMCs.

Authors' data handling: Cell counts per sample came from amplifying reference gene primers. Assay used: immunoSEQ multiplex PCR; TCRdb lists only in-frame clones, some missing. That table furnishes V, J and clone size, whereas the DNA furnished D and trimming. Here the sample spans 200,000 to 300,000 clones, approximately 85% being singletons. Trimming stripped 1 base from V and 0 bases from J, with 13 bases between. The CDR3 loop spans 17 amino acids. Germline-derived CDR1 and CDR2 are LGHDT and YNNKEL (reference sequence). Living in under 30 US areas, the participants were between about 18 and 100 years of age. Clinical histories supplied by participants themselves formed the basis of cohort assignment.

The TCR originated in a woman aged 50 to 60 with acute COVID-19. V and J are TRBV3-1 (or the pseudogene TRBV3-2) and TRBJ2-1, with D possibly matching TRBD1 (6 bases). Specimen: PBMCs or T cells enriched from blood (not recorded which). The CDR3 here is CASSQGKTGSSYNEQFF. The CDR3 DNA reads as TGTGCCAGCAGCCAAGGGAAAACAGGGAGCTCCTACAATGAGCAGTTCTTC.